This T cell receptor beta chain was captured in a study of identifying expanded T cells in peripheral blood. This clone showed up just once. The V and J ends lost 1 base and 3 bases respectively, with 9 bases between them. Germline values: CDR1 MNHNS, CDR2 SASEGT. The CDR3 is 15 amino acids. Sequenced by immunoSEQ multiplex PCR; TCRdb stores in-frame clones only, minus some. The sample includes some 96,000 clones, 88% of them seen just once. The gene calls are TRBV6-1 and TRBJ1-4; no definite D call. Sequencing was done on a sample of blood. The receptor was derived from a person aged 18-69 years in good health. The CDR3 nucleotides read TGTGCCAGCAGTGAAGTAGTGATGGCTAATGAAAAACTGTTTTTT. Protein: CASSEVVMANEKLFF.